Listed below are T cell receptor beta chains from one sample, sequenced in a study of response to subunit inactivated influenza vaccine. One entry per CDR3 protein, called by TCRdb with MiXCR from the RT-PCR reads. The data contain about 780,000 distinct CDR3 sequences, less than 20% of them singletons. This specimen consisted of PBMCs from blood, obtained roughly 5 days after vaccination. These receptors came from a middle-aged man who received an inactivated influenza vaccine. The CDR3 runs from the conserved cysteine through the conserved F or W. The order of the fields is CDR3 length, J gene, V gene, D gene, clone size, CDR3 DNA, CDR3 protein. A D gene is named only where the DNA matches it firmly. Part of the rows lack a size; the others show once, few, many or a class for expanded clones.

cdr3_length: 14
j_call: TRBJ2-1
v_call: TRBV5-1
d_call: -
clone_size: many
cdr3_nt: TGCGCCAGCAGCCCGGTGACTCGATACAATGAGCAGTTCTTC
cdr3_aa: CASSPVTRYNEQFF

cdr3_length: 17
j_call: TRBJ2-5
v_call: TRBV30
d_call: -
clone_size: -
cdr3_nt: TGTGCCTGGACTTCTAAATTGAACAGGGGGGGTGGAGAGACCCAGTACTTC
cdr3_aa: CAWTSKLNRGGGETQYF

cdr3_length: 17
j_call: TRBJ2-7
v_call: TRBV6-2/TRBV6-3
d_call: TRBD2
clone_size: -
cdr3_nt: TGTGCCAGCAGTTACTCCCCGTCGGCTAGCGGGAGTGTTGAGCAGTACTTC
cdr3_aa: CASSYSPSASGSVEQYF

cdr3_length: 13
j_call: TRBJ2-3
v_call: TRBV30
d_call: -
clone_size: -
cdr3_nt: TGTGCCTGGACCGGGGGAGAGACAGATACGCAGTATTTT
cdr3_aa: CAWTGGETDTQYF

cdr3_length: 15
j_call: TRBJ1-5
v_call: TRBV12-3/TRBV12-4
d_call: -
clone_size: -
cdr3_nt: TGTGCCAGCAGTTCCTACAGGGCCCTCTGGCAGCCCCAGCATTTT
cdr3_aa: CASSSYRALWQPQHF

cdr3_length: 17
j_call: TRBJ2-1
v_call: TRBV3-1
d_call: -
clone_size: -
cdr3_nt: TGTGCCAGCAGCCAAGCTCACAAGGGGGGGCCTGAAAATGAGCAGTTCTTC
cdr3_aa: CASSQAHKGGPENEQFF

cdr3_length: 13
j_call: TRBJ2-5
v_call: TRBV10-3
d_call: -
clone_size: -
cdr3_nt: TGTGCCATCAGTGCCCGGCAGCAAGAGACCCAGTACTTC
cdr3_aa: CAISARQQETQYF

cdr3_length: 13
j_call: TRBJ2-5
v_call: TRBV7-2
d_call: -
clone_size: -
cdr3_nt: TGTGCCAGCACTCAAGGCAGCAAAGAGACCCAGTACTTC
cdr3_aa: CASTQGSKETQYF

cdr3_length: 17
j_call: TRBJ2-2
v_call: TRBV20-1
d_call: TRBD1
clone_size: -
cdr3_nt: TGCAGTGCTACCAACCTAGGGGGCGCTTATAGCACCGGGGAGCTGTTTTTT
cdr3_aa: CSATNLGGAYSTGELFF

cdr3_length: 18
j_call: TRBJ2-5
v_call: TRBV4-2
d_call: -
clone_size: -
cdr3_nt: TGTGCCAGCAGCCAGAACCCACTAGACGGGGGTACTCAAGAGACCCAGTACTTC
cdr3_aa: CASSQNPLDGGTQETQYF

cdr3_length: 12
j_call: TRBJ2-1
v_call: TRBV20-1
d_call: -
clone_size: many
cdr3_nt: TGCAGTGCAGCCCGGTATCCGAATGAGCAGTTCTTC
cdr3_aa: CSAARYPNEQFF

cdr3_length: 15
j_call: TRBJ2-7
v_call: TRBV5-1
d_call: -
clone_size: few
cdr3_nt: TGCGCCAGCAGCTTGGCTCTTAGGACCACGGGCGAGCAGTACTTC
cdr3_aa: CASSLALRTTGEQYF

cdr3_length: 14
j_call: TRBJ2-7
v_call: TRBV20-1
d_call: -
clone_size: -
cdr3_nt: TGCAGTGCCCCGATTGGGGGACACTCCTACGAGCAGTACTTC
cdr3_aa: CSAPIGGHSYEQYF

cdr3_length: 14
j_call: TRBJ2-1
v_call: TRBV5-6
d_call: -
clone_size: -
cdr3_nt: TGTGCCAGCAGCTTGTTGACTCTTGGCAATGAGCAGTTCTTC
cdr3_aa: CASSLLTLGNEQFF

cdr3_length: 17
j_call: TRBJ2-3
v_call: TRBV5-1
d_call: -
clone_size: -
cdr3_nt: TGCGCCAGCAGCTTGGGTTCGGCAGGGCACATCACAGATACGCAGTATTTT
cdr3_aa: CASSLGSAGHITDTQYF

cdr3_length: 15
j_call: TRBJ1-4
v_call: TRBV7-2
d_call: TRBD1
clone_size: few
cdr3_nt: TGTGCCAGCAGCAAACAGGGGGGAACTAATGAAAAACTGTTTTTT
cdr3_aa: CASSKQGGTNEKLFF

cdr3_length: 16
j_call: TRBJ1-4
v_call: TRBV5-1
d_call: -
clone_size: few
cdr3_nt: TGCGCCAGCAGCTCCGAGCCTGGGACACAGAATGAAAAACTGTTTTTT
cdr3_aa: CASSSEPGTQNEKLFF

cdr3_length: 15
j_call: TRBJ2-1
v_call: TRBV5-1
d_call: -
clone_size: few
cdr3_nt: TGCGCCAGCAGCTCCACGAAGCCTACCTACAATGAGCAGTTCTTC
cdr3_aa: CASSSTKPTYNEQFF

cdr3_length: 13
j_call: TRBJ2-5
v_call: TRBV7-2
d_call: -
clone_size: few
cdr3_nt: TGTGCCAGCAGCTTAGCGCTTGTCGAGACCCAGTACTTC
cdr3_aa: CASSLALVETQYF

cdr3_length: 15
j_call: TRBJ2-4
v_call: TRBV7-2
d_call: -
clone_size: -
cdr3_nt: TGTGCCAGCAGCTTCGATTCGAACCCCAAAAACATTCAGTACTTC
cdr3_aa: CASSFDSNPKNIQYF

cdr3_length: 13
j_call: TRBJ1-5
v_call: TRBV29-1
d_call: -
clone_size: -
cdr3_nt: TGCAGCGTTGTTACTAATAGCAATCAGCCCCAGCATTTT
cdr3_aa: CSVVTNSNQPQHF

cdr3_length: 14
j_call: TRBJ2-1
v_call: TRBV7-2
d_call: -
clone_size: -
cdr3_nt: TGTGCCAGCAGCCCGAGGGGGGTAATCAATGAGCAGTTCTTC
cdr3_aa: CASSPRGVINEQFF

cdr3_length: 16
j_call: TRBJ2-3
v_call: TRBV28
d_call: TRBD1
clone_size: few
cdr3_nt: TGTGCCAGCAGCCCTCGTGGGACAGGTAACACAGATACGCAGTATTTT
cdr3_aa: CASSPRGTGNTDTQYF

cdr3_length: 14
j_call: TRBJ2-1
v_call: TRBV7-9
d_call: TRBD2
clone_size: -
cdr3_nt: TGTGCCAGCAGACAGCGGGGGGGTAGGGATGAGCAGTTCTTC
cdr3_aa: CASRQRGGRDEQFF

cdr3_length: 17
j_call: TRBJ2-5
v_call: TRBV7-6
d_call: TRBD2
clone_size: -
cdr3_nt: TGTGCCAGCAGCTTATTCCCTAGCGGGGGGGCGAGTCAGACCCAGTACTTC
cdr3_aa: CASSLFPSGGASQTQYF

cdr3_length: 17
j_call: TRBJ2-1
v_call: TRBV5-1
d_call: TRBD2
clone_size: few
cdr3_nt: TGCGCCAGCAGCTTGGCTGCAGCGGGAGATTCCTACAATGAGCAGTTCTTC
cdr3_aa: CASSLAAAGDSYNEQFF

cdr3_length: 14
j_call: TRBJ2-1
v_call: TRBV29-1
d_call: TRBD2
clone_size: -
cdr3_nt: TGCAGCATAACGGGACTAGCGGGAATCAATGAGCAGTTCTTC
cdr3_aa: CSITGLAGINEQFF

cdr3_length: 17
j_call: TRBJ2-2
v_call: TRBV4-3
d_call: TRBD1
clone_size: many
cdr3_nt: TGCGCCAGCAGCCAAGATCATGGCAGGGGGCTTGCCGGGGAGCTGTTTTTT
cdr3_aa: CASSQDHGRGLAGELFF

cdr3_length: 12
j_call: TRBJ2-3
v_call: TRBV7-8
d_call: -
clone_size: -
cdr3_nt: TGTGCCAGCAGTCCAGTGGGCGGTGCGCAGTATTTT
cdr3_aa: CASSPVGGAQYF

cdr3_length: 16
j_call: TRBJ2-2
v_call: TRBV7-2
d_call: -
clone_size: -
cdr3_nt: TGTGCCAGCAGCTTAGATAGCGGTTCTGACACCGGGGAGCTGTTTTTT
cdr3_aa: CASSLDSGSDTGELFF

cdr3_length: 12
j_call: TRBJ2-5
v_call: TRBV12-3/TRBV12-4
d_call: -
clone_size: many
cdr3_nt: TGTGCCAGCAGCCTCCTAGAGGAGACCCAGTACTTC
cdr3_aa: CASSLLEETQYF

cdr3_length: 16
j_call: TRBJ1-1
v_call: TRBV10-3
d_call: TRBD1
clone_size: few
cdr3_nt: TGTGCCATCAGTGAGTCGGGACAGGGGGTAGGGACTGAAGCTTTCTTT
cdr3_aa: CAISESGQGVGTEAFF

cdr3_length: 15
j_call: TRBJ2-7
v_call: TRBV5-1
d_call: TRBD1
clone_size: -
cdr3_nt: TGCGCCAGCAGCGAAAGGACAGGGACGACCTACGAGCAGTACTTC
cdr3_aa: CASSERTGTTYEQYF

cdr3_length: 13
j_call: TRBJ2-5
v_call: TRBV5-1
d_call: TRBD1
clone_size: -
cdr3_nt: TGCGCCAGCGGACAGGGTCTACAAGAGACCCAGTACTTC
cdr3_aa: CASGQGLQETQYF

cdr3_length: 14
j_call: TRBJ1-1
v_call: TRBV12-3/TRBV12-4
d_call: TRBD1
clone_size: -
cdr3_nt: TGTGCCAGCGGGGTTAGGGGACAGGGGGGTGAAGCTTTCTTT
cdr3_aa: CASGVRGQGGEAFF

cdr3_length: 13
j_call: TRBJ2-1
v_call: TRBV7-2
d_call: TRBD2
clone_size: -
cdr3_nt: TGTGCCAGCAGCTTAGGGACTAGCGAGGAGCAGTTCTTC
cdr3_aa: CASSLGTSEEQFF

cdr3_length: 16
j_call: TRBJ2-1
v_call: TRBV4-2
d_call: TRBD1
clone_size: -
cdr3_nt: TGTGCCAGCAGCCAAGATCTGGCAGGGGGCTGGGATGAGCAGTTCTTC
cdr3_aa: CASSQDLAGGWDEQFF

cdr3_length: 15
j_call: TRBJ2-5
v_call: TRBV4-3
d_call: -
clone_size: -
cdr3_nt: TGCGCCAGCAGCCAAGATCGAGGGGGGGGAGAGACCCAGTACTTC
cdr3_aa: CASSQDRGGGETQYF

cdr3_length: 14
j_call: TRBJ2-7
v_call: TRBV4-1
d_call: -
clone_size: few
cdr3_nt: TGCGCCAGCAGCCAAGAAGGGGTAAGCTACGAGCAGTACTTC
cdr3_aa: CASSQEGVSYEQYF

cdr3_length: 14
j_call: TRBJ2-1
v_call: TRBV7-2
d_call: TRBD2
clone_size: few
cdr3_nt: TGTGCCAGCAGCCCGCCCACTAGCGTCGGTGAGCAGTTCTTC
cdr3_aa: CASSPPTSVGEQFF

cdr3_length: 15
j_call: TRBJ1-4
v_call: TRBV20-1
d_call: -
clone_size: -
cdr3_nt: TGCAGTGCTAGAAGCTTGATCGGGGGCAATGAAAAACTGTTTTTT
cdr3_aa: CSARSLIGGNEKLFF

cdr3_length: 15
j_call: TRBJ2-1
v_call: TRBV5-6
d_call: TRBD2
clone_size: -
cdr3_nt: TGTGCCAGCAGCCCGGTACTAGCGGGAGGCTATGAGCAGTTCTTC
cdr3_aa: CASSPVLAGGYEQFF

cdr3_length: 17
j_call: TRBJ1-3
v_call: TRBV7-2
d_call: TRBD1
clone_size: many
cdr3_nt: TGTGCCAGCAGCTCCTTTCCGGGACAGAGCTCTGGAAACACCATATATTTT
cdr3_aa: CASSSFPGQSSGNTIYF

cdr3_length: 13
j_call: TRBJ2-1
v_call: TRBV29-1
d_call: TRBD2
clone_size: -
cdr3_nt: TGCAGCGGAACTAGCGGGGGGGCCGATGAGCAGTTCTTC
cdr3_aa: CSGTSGGADEQFF

cdr3_length: 13
j_call: TRBJ2-5
v_call: TRBV7-2
d_call: -
clone_size: -
cdr3_nt: TGTGCCAGCAGCCAGCGGTCCCGGGAGACCCAGTACTTC
cdr3_aa: CASSQRSRETQYF

cdr3_length: 15
j_call: TRBJ2-1
v_call: TRBV5-1
d_call: TRBD1
clone_size: many
cdr3_nt: TGCGCCAGCAGCTGGACAGGGGGCGCGGGTTATGAGCAGTTCTTC
cdr3_aa: CASSWTGGAGYEQFF

cdr3_length: 14
j_call: TRBJ1-5
v_call: TRBV12-3/TRBV12-4
d_call: -
clone_size: many
cdr3_nt: TGTGCCAGCAGTTTAGTTGCTGGGGGTCAGCCCCAGCATTTT
cdr3_aa: CASSLVAGGQPQHF

cdr3_length: 15
j_call: TRBJ2-2
v_call: TRBV6-5
d_call: -
clone_size: -
cdr3_nt: TGTGCCAGCAGTTACTCGCAGGGAGACACCGGGGAGCTGTTTTTT
cdr3_aa: CASSYSQGDTGELFF

cdr3_length: 14
j_call: TRBJ2-7
v_call: TRBV27
d_call: -
clone_size: -
cdr3_nt: TGTGCCAGCAGTCGACACCAAAGCACCTACGAGCAGTACTTC
cdr3_aa: CASSRHQSTYEQYF

cdr3_length: 13
j_call: TRBJ2-7
v_call: TRBV7-9
d_call: -
clone_size: few
cdr3_nt: TGTGCCAGCAGCTTACAGGCCTCGAGAGGGCAGTACTTC
cdr3_aa: CASSLQASRGQYF

cdr3_length: 13
j_call: TRBJ1-5
v_call: TRBV28
d_call: -
clone_size: -
cdr3_nt: TGTGCCAGCAGCCCACCTAGCAATCAGCCCCAGCATTTT
cdr3_aa: CASSPPSNQPQHF

cdr3_length: 14
j_call: TRBJ2-7
v_call: TRBV20-1
d_call: TRBD2
clone_size: -
cdr3_nt: TGCAGTGCTAGCGGCGCCAGCGGGGCCCACGAGCAGTACTTC
cdr3_aa: CSASGASGAHEQYF

cdr3_length: 13
j_call: TRBJ2-7
v_call: TRBV10-3
d_call: -
clone_size: many
cdr3_nt: TGTGCAAGCCAGGACGGCTTTCCCTACGAGCAGTACTTC
cdr3_aa: CASQDGFPYEQYF

cdr3_length: 19
j_call: TRBJ2-2
v_call: TRBV11-2
d_call: -
clone_size: once
cdr3_nt: TGTGCCAGCAGCTTAGGGGGTCGAGTACAGGGATTCTCGGCCGGGGAGCTGTTTTTT
cdr3_aa: CASSLGGRVQGFSAGELFF